This T cell receptor beta chain emerged from a study of control samples from healthy donors and cancer patients. Assay: immunoSEQ multiplex PCR; the TCRdb copy retains only in-frame clones and omits some. The sample lists 150,000 or so clones; 80% to 95% were seen once. This sequence was found in a man between 18 and 35 years old in good health. The material sequenced was blood.

CDR3 region: CASSPLAGGPNEQFF. As DNA, the CDR3 is TGTGCCAGCAGCCCTCTAGCGGGGGGGCCCAATGAGCAGTTCTTC. The genes are TRBV7-2 and TRBJ2-1; 12 nucleotides line up with TRBD2. There are 15 residues in the CDR3. Per the germline V gene, CDR1 is SGHTA and CDR2 is FQGNSA. V trimming: 5 bases; J trimming: 6 bases; junction bases outside the gene matches: 5.